These T cell receptor beta chains were read from a single sample in a study of blood T cell repertoires in COVID-19. Produced via immunoSEQ multiplex PCR; TCRdb's table is partial and in-frame only. The table has about 80,000 clones, roughly 85% seen once. Material: peripheral blood. The receptors were gathered from a man aged 45-65 years with COVID-19, enrolled during active disease. CDR3s include the opening cysteine and the closing phenylalanine or tryptophan. A D gene is named only where the DNA matches it firmly. Some rows have no size entry. The others give once, few or many, or a class for an expanded clone.

v_call: TRBV19; d_call: TRBD1; j_call: TRBJ1-5; clone_size: .; cdr3_aa: CASSTTGPNQPQHF; cdr3_nt: TGTGCCAGTAGTACGACAGGGCCCAATCAGCCCCAGCATTTT
v_call: TRBV5-1; d_call: TRBD1; j_call: TRBJ1-2; clone_size: .; cdr3_aa: CASSLPGTANYGYTF; cdr3_nt: TGCGCCAGCAGCCTTCCCGGGACAGCTAACTATGGCTACACCTTC
v_call: TRBV28; d_call: .; j_call: TRBJ1-6; clone_size: .; cdr3_aa: CALGGESPLHF; cdr3_nt: TGTGCCCTAGGGGGAGAATCACCCCTCCACTTT
v_call: TRBV27; d_call: .; j_call: TRBJ2-7; clone_size: .; cdr3_aa: CASRGRGSYEQYF; cdr3_nt: TGTGCCAGCAGGGGGCGAGGCTCCTACGAGCAGTACTTC
v_call: TRBV25-1; d_call: TRBD2; j_call: TRBJ2-1; clone_size: many; cdr3_aa: CASTAGDEQFF; cdr3_nt: TGTGCCAGCACCGCGGGAGATGAGCAGTTCTTC
v_call: TRBV3-1/TRBV3-2; d_call: TRBD1; j_call: TRBJ2-7; clone_size: .; cdr3_aa: CASSRTGGKSSYEQYF; cdr3_nt: TGTGCCAGCAGCCGGACAGGGGGCAAGAGCTCCTACGAGCAGTACTTC
v_call: TRBV15; d_call: TRBD1; j_call: TRBJ1-1; clone_size: .; cdr3_aa: CATSRATGSMNTEAFF; cdr3_nt: TGTGCCACCAGCAGGGCGACAGGGTCCATGAACACTGAAGCTTTCTTT
v_call: TRBV28; d_call: TRBD2; j_call: TRBJ2-7; clone_size: few; cdr3_aa: CASRRGGRGREQYF; cdr3_nt: TGTGCCAGCAGGCGGGGGGGGAGGGGGAGAGAGCAGTACTTC
v_call: TRBV27; d_call: .; j_call: TRBJ2-5; clone_size: .; cdr3_aa: CASSFGGPQETQYF; cdr3_nt: TGTGCCAGCAGTTTTGGAGGACCCCAAGAGACCCAGTACTTC
v_call: TRBV18; d_call: .; j_call: TRBJ2-7; clone_size: .; cdr3_aa: CASSPTNTEQYF; cdr3_nt: TGTGCCAGCTCACCGACAAACACCGAGCAGTACTTC
v_call: TRBV7-3; d_call: TRBD1; j_call: TRBJ2-1; clone_size: .; cdr3_aa: CASSSRQGGEQFF; cdr3_nt: TGTGCCAGCAGCTCCAGACAGGGTGGTGAGCAGTTCTTC
v_call: TRBV5-5; d_call: .; j_call: TRBJ1-5; clone_size: .; cdr3_aa: CASSPGMAWNQPQHF; cdr3_nt: TGTGCCAGCAGCCCCGGGATGGCGTGGAATCAGCCCCAGCATTTT
v_call: TRBV6-1; d_call: TRBD1; j_call: TRBJ1-2; clone_size: .; cdr3_aa: CASSDMGQEYGYTF; cdr3_nt: TGTGCCAGCAGTGACATGGGACAGGAGTATGGCTACACCTTC
v_call: TRBV19; d_call: TRBD1; j_call: TRBJ1-4; clone_size: .; cdr3_aa: CASSDSGTGAVSNEKLFF; cdr3_nt: TGTGCCAGTAGTGACTCCGGGACAGGTGCCGTGAGTAATGAAAAACTGTTTTTT
v_call: TRBV4-3; d_call: .; j_call: TRBJ1-2; clone_size: .; cdr3_aa: CASSQVPRGYIEGYTF; cdr3_nt: TGCGCCAGCAGCCAAGTACCTAGGGGATATATCGAGGGCTACACCTTC
v_call: TRBV25-1; d_call: TRBD2; j_call: TRBJ2-7; clone_size: .; cdr3_aa: CASSELAGPYEQYF; cdr3_nt: TGTGCCAGCAGTGAGTTAGCGGGACCCTACGAGCAGTACTTC
v_call: TRBV5-6; d_call: .; j_call: TRBJ2-1; clone_size: .; cdr3_aa: CASSLTGVSYNEQFF; cdr3_nt: TGTGCCAGCAGTTTGACAGGTGTCTCCTACAATGAGCAGTTCTTC
v_call: TRBV7-9; d_call: TRBD2; j_call: TRBJ2-7; clone_size: .; cdr3_aa: CASSHTSGSYEQYF; cdr3_nt: TGTGCCAGCAGCCATACTAGCGGGAGCTACGAGCAGTACTTC
v_call: TRBV7-9; d_call: .; j_call: TRBJ1-3; clone_size: .; cdr3_aa: CASSLTGSPSGNTIYF; cdr3_nt: TGTGCCAGCAGCTTAACCGGGAGTCCCTCTGGAAACACCATATATTTT
v_call: TRBV4-2; d_call: .; j_call: TRBJ1-1; clone_size: .; cdr3_aa: CASSQDYGVRTEAFF; cdr3_nt: TGTGCCAGCAGCCAAGACTACGGGGTTCGCACTGAAGCTTTCTTT
v_call: TRBV28; d_call: TRBD1; j_call: TRBJ1-1; clone_size: few; cdr3_aa: CASNRQGRTEAFF; cdr3_nt: TGTGCCAGCAACCGACAGGGAAGGACTGAAGCTTTCTTT
v_call: TRBV30; d_call: TRBD1; j_call: TRBJ1-4; clone_size: .; cdr3_aa: CAWSVGGQAWGKLFF; cdr3_nt: TGTGCCTGGAGTGTAGGTGGACAGGCCTGGGGAAAACTGTTTTTT
v_call: TRBV5-1; d_call: TRBD1; j_call: TRBJ1-2; clone_size: .; cdr3_aa: CASSPGQGAYDYGYTF; cdr3_nt: TGCGCCAGCAGCCCCGGACAGGGGGCATATGACTATGGCTACACCTTC
v_call: TRBV4-1; d_call: .; j_call: TRBJ1-1; clone_size: few; cdr3_aa: CASSRGASTEAFF; cdr3_nt: TGCGCCAGCAGCCGAGGAGCTAGCACTGAAGCTTTCTTT
v_call: TRBV5-4; d_call: .; j_call: TRBJ2-4; clone_size: .; cdr3_aa: CASSLPGVESKNIQYF; cdr3_nt: TGTGCCAGCAGCTTACCAGGGGTTGAGTCCAAAAACATTCAGTACTTC
v_call: TRBV6-4; d_call: TRBD2; j_call: TRBJ2-1; clone_size: .; cdr3_aa: CASSERAGTPYNEQFF; cdr3_nt: TGTGCCAGCAGTGAAAGAGCGGGAACGCCCTACAATGAGCAGTTCTTC
v_call: TRBV10-3; d_call: TRBD1; j_call: TRBJ2-2; clone_size: .; cdr3_aa: CAISPTGGTGELFF; cdr3_nt: TGTGCCATCAGCCCGACAGGGGGCACCGGGGAGCTGTTTTTT
v_call: TRBV4-3; d_call: .; j_call: TRBJ2-3; clone_size: .; cdr3_aa: CASSQDRGLGTQYF; cdr3_nt: TGCGCCAGCAGCCAAGATCGGGGGTTGGGGACGCAGTATTTT
v_call: TRBV3-1/TRBV3-2; d_call: .; j_call: TRBJ1-1; clone_size: .; cdr3_aa: CASTPGSDNTEAFF; cdr3_nt: TGTGCCAGCACCCCAGGGTCCGACAACACTGAAGCTTTCTTT
v_call: TRBV5-1; d_call: .; j_call: TRBJ2-7; clone_size: .; cdr3_aa: CASSLAGSYEQYF; cdr3_nt: TGCGCCAGCAGCTTGGCGGGTTCGTACGAGCAGTACTTC
v_call: TRBV4-1; d_call: .; j_call: TRBJ1-2; clone_size: .; cdr3_aa: CASSRPGQTLHYGYTF; cdr3_nt: TGCGCCAGCAGCCGTCCGGGACAAACTCTCCACTATGGCTACACCTTC
v_call: TRBV25-1; d_call: .; j_call: TRBJ1-6; clone_size: .; cdr3_aa: CASSETTSSYNSPLHF; cdr3_nt: TGTGCCAGCAGTGAAACAACTAGCTCCTATAATTCACCCCTCCACTTT
v_call: TRBV24-1; d_call: TRBD1; j_call: TRBJ2-5; clone_size: .; cdr3_aa: CATSDQGQGGTQYF; cdr3_nt: TGTGCCACCAGTGACCAGGGACAGGGAGGGACCCAGTACTTC
v_call: TRBV29-1; d_call: TRBD2; j_call: TRBJ2-7; clone_size: once; cdr3_aa: CSVRGEASGRFYEQYF; cdr3_nt: TGCAGCGTCCGCGGGGAGGCTAGCGGGAGGTTCTACGAGCAGTACTTC
v_call: TRBV3-1/TRBV3-2; d_call: .; j_call: TRBJ2-2; clone_size: .; cdr3_aa: CASSHVGGLERGGELFF; cdr3_nt: TGTGCCAGCAGCCACGTAGGCGGGCTAGAACGGGGCGGGGAGCTGTTTTTT
v_call: TRBV19; d_call: TRBD2; j_call: TRBJ2-2; clone_size: .; cdr3_aa: CASSIGGTSGSTGELFF; cdr3_nt: TGTGCCAGTAGTATAGGGGGGACTAGCGGTTCGACCGGGGAGCTGTTTTTT
v_call: TRBV5-1; d_call: .; j_call: TRBJ2-7; clone_size: few; cdr3_aa: CASSLDAGTRLTYEQYF; cdr3_nt: TGCGCCAGCAGCCTAGACGCCGGGACACGTCTAACCTACGAGCAGTACTTC
v_call: TRBV5-1; d_call: .; j_call: TRBJ2-6; clone_size: .; cdr3_aa: CASSLELAAANVLTF; cdr3_nt: TGCGCCAGCAGCTTGGAACTAGCCGCGGCCAACGTCCTGACTTTC
v_call: TRBV15; d_call: TRBD1; j_call: TRBJ2-7; clone_size: .; cdr3_aa: CATSGEFRQGHEQYF; cdr3_nt: TGTGCCACCAGCGGAGAATTTAGACAGGGCCACGAGCAGTACTTC
v_call: TRBV7-2; d_call: TRBD1; j_call: TRBJ2-2; clone_size: .; cdr3_aa: CASSLLGVGTGTPGELFF; cdr3_nt: TGTGCCAGCAGCTTGCTTGGGGTCGGGACAGGGACCCCCGGGGAGCTGTTTTTT
v_call: TRBV30; d_call: TRBD2; j_call: TRBJ2-5; clone_size: .; cdr3_aa: CAWSGLAGSPQETQYF; cdr3_nt: TGTGCCTGGAGTGGGCTAGCGGGGAGCCCCCAAGAGACCCAGTACTTC
v_call: TRBV6-5; d_call: TRBD2; j_call: TRBJ2-1; clone_size: .; cdr3_aa: CAGERELAGGNEQFF; cdr3_nt: TGTGCCGGCGAAAGGGAACTAGCGGGAGGGAATGAGCAGTTCTTC
v_call: TRBV6-5; d_call: .; j_call: TRBJ2-2; clone_size: .; cdr3_aa: CASSLAPGELFF; cdr3_nt: TGTGCCAGCAGCTTAGCCCCCGGGGAGCTGTTTTTT
v_call: TRBV12-3/TRBV12-4; d_call: TRBD1; j_call: TRBJ2-5; clone_size: once; cdr3_aa: CASSQQGETQYF; cdr3_nt: TGTGCCAGCAGCCAACAGGGGGAGACCCAGTACTTC
v_call: TRBV6-5; d_call: TRBD1; j_call: TRBJ2-1; clone_size: .; cdr3_aa: CASSYRGTGGYNEQFF; cdr3_nt: TGTGCCAGCAGTTACCGCGGGACAGGGGGCTACAATGAGCAGTTCTTC
v_call: TRBV10-3; d_call: TRBD2; j_call: TRBJ2-7; clone_size: .; cdr3_aa: CAIKPGLAGDEQYF; cdr3_nt: TGTGCCATCAAACCGGGGCTAGCGGGAGACGAGCAGTACTTC
v_call: TRBV10-2; d_call: .; j_call: TRBJ2-1; clone_size: once; cdr3_aa: CASSERAPGLPSSYNEQFF; cdr3_nt: TGCGCCAGCAGTGAGAGGGCCCCGGGACTTCCGAGCTCCTACAATGAGCAGTTCTTC